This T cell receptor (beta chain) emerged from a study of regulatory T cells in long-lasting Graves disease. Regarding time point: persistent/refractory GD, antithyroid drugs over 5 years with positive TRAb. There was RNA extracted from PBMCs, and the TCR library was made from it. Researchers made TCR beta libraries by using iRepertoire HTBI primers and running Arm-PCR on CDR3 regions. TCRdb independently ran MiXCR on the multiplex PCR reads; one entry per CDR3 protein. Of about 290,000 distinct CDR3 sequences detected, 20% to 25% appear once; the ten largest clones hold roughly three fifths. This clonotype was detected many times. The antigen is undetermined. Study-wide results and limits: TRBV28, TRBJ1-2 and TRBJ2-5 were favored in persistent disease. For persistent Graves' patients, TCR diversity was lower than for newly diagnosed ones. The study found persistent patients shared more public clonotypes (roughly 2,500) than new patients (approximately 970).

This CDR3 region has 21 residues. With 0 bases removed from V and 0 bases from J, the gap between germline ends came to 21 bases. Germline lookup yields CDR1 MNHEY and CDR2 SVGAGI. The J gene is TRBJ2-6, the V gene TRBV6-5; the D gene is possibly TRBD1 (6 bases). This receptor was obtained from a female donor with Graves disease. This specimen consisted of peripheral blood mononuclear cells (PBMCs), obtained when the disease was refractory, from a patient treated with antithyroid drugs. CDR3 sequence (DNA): TGTGCCAGCAGTTACTCACCCTCACTAACAGGGCCTAGCTCTGGGGCCAACGTCCTGACTTTC. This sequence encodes CASSYSPSLTGPSSGANVLTF.